This T cell receptor beta chain was retrieved from a study of cytomegalovirus exposure and HLA in healthy donors. Though nominally healthy at sampling, donors likely had unrecorded immune exposures. CDR3 size: 13 residues. V dropped 3 bases and J dropped 10 bases, with 13 bases sitting between them. Germline V gene lookup returns CDR1 GTSNPN and CDR2 SVGIG (reference sequence). General study findings and limits: The Asian-associated ancestry cluster reportedly had fewer N-insertions than the approximately 610-donor mean in a later analysis. In an earlier analysis, in under 700 donors, most V segments appeared productive either ~90% or ~30% of the time. When analyzed later, a missense DCLRE1C variant was found to be linked to TCR beta V- and J-gene trimming.

This clone was found a few times. Its target is not known. The PCR employed 60 Vbeta primers together with 13 Jbeta primers. Clones were read by immunoSEQ multiplex PCR, and TCRdb kept only the in-frame ones, dropping some. Seen here are around 120,000 clones, more than 70% observed once, and the top ten hold about 0.25%. Sequences were obtained from PBMCs. The chain couples TRBV30 to TRBJ1-6; D perhaps matches TRBD1 (5 bases). The sequence was obtained from a man aged 45-65 years in good health and CMV-seronegative. CDR3 amino acids: CAWRLGGGSPLHF. CDR3 coding DNA: TGTGCCTGGAGATTGGGGGGTGGCTCACCCCTCCACTTT.